The rows below give T cell receptor beta chains drawn from one sample of a study of T cell changes during pregnancy in multiple sclerosis. Sequenced by immunoSEQ multiplex PCR; TCRdb stores in-frame clones only, minus some. Counted here are 30,000 or so clones, 89% occurring once; the ten biggest clones make up roughly 5.1%. The sample consisted of CD8+ T cells from peripheral blood mononuclear cells, taken in the first trimester of pregnancy. These receptors all stem from a female donor with multiple sclerosis, enrolled in a pregnancy study. The conserved cysteine and the conserved F or W are not part of the CDR3 here.

>TRBJ2-4|TRBV4-3
ASSQGTGPGISNIQY
>TRBJ2-1|TRBV7-9
ASSLEAANPYNEQF
>TRBJ1-2|TRBV7-9
ASSYDSHYGYT
>TRBJ2-1|TRBV10-1
ASSESSGTSYNEQF
>TRBJ1-5|TRBV9
ASSVGQNQPQH
>TRBJ2-1|TRBV7-3
ASSSGVGNYNEQF
>TRBJ2-1|TRBV6-6
ASSYSGAGGYNEQF
>TRBJ2-7|TRBV5-6
ASRRQGAYEQY
>TRBJ2-7|TRBV28
ASSLAGELAYEQY
>TRBJ2-1|TRBV13
ASTTGGFDEQF
>TRBJ1-4|TRBV28
ASINPIVGEPNEKLF
>TRBJ2-1|TRBV28
ASCLAGSYNEQF
>TRBJ2-2|TRBV5-6
ASSLRDLANTGELF
>TRBJ2-1|TRBV9
ASSAGFRAYNEQF
>TRBJ2-5|TRBV29-1
SVVGGRVTQY